A selection of T cell receptor beta chains follows, all from one sample in a study of memory B cells and T cells in multiple sclerosis. Some clones are missing from TCRdb's copy, which holds only in-frame ones; the method was immunoSEQ multiplex PCR. The table shows roughly 45,000 clones, with roughly 87% occurring only once. Their antigens remain unidentified. The sequenced sample was PBMCs from blood kept in culture. Source of these receptors: a human donor with multiple sclerosis. Both conserved end residues are part of each CDR3. The D gene is left open where the match is weak. Part of the rows lack a size; the others show once, few, many or a class for expanded clones.

-,TRBJ1-5,TRBV19,-,TGTGCCAGTAGTACCTACAGGATTACGAGCAATCAGCCCCAGCATTTT,CASSTYRITSNQPQHF
-,TRBJ1-2,TRBV14,TRBD1,TGTGCCAGCAGCCTCAATACTACAAGGGACAGGGAGAACTATGGCTACACCTTC,CASSLNTTRDRENYGYTF
-,TRBJ1-5,TRBV6-1,-,TGTGCCAGCACGGTTTTAATTTTGACTCAGCCCCAGCATTTT,CASTVLILTQPQHF
-,TRBJ2-1,TRBV20-1,-,TGCAGTGCTAGCTACAATGAGCAGTTCTTC,CSASYNEQFF
-,TRBJ1-4,TRBV7-2,-,TGTGCCAGCCGGACGAGGTTTGGAAAACTGTTTTTT,CASRTRFGKLFF
-,TRBJ1-2,TRBV6-1,-,TGTGCCAGCAGTTCAGCCGGGAGGCTAAACTATGGCTACACCTTC,CASSSAGRLNYGYTF
once,TRBJ2-1,TRBV7-6,-,TGTGCCAGCAGCTTAGAAGACGCGGATGAGCAGTTCTTC,CASSLEDADEQFF
-,TRBJ1-2,TRBV30,-,TGTGCCTGGACTTTGGGGGCGGGCTATGGCTACACCTTC,CAWTLGAGYGYTF
-,TRBJ1-4,TRBV4-2,-,TGTGCCAGCAGCCAAGGATCTCTGGGAACTAATGAAAAACTGTTTTTT,CASSQGSLGTNEKLFF
-,TRBJ1-5,TRBV6-6,-,TGTGCCAGCAGTTATGGTCGGTCCAGTAGCAATCAGCCCCAGCATTTT,CASSYGRSSSNQPQHF